This T cell receptor (beta chain) stems from a study of T-cell reconstitution after alpha-beta-depleted transplantation in children (dated by TCRdb to about 2016). For the wider study: Using TCR repertoire profiling, the study followed T-cell immune reconstitution in a quantitative way in children after TCRalphabeta/CD19-depleted allogeneic hematopoietic cell transplantation. General conclusions and limits of the study: In some patients, the high TCRbeta diversity seen at day 60 was put down to recipient T cells and intrathymic progenitors that had survived conditioning. About two months after transplant, the apparently early recovery of alphabetaT-cell counts reportedly depended on just several hundred clones that had expanded rapidly and came from non-depleted graft cells. Over the following months the frequencies of hyperexpanded clones went down, and after one year T-cell counts and TCRbeta diversity were mostly credited to newly produced T cells.

From the germline V gene (reference sequence), CDR1 is DFQATT and CDR2 is SNEGSKA. The V end gives up 1 base and the J end 2 bases, leaving 3 bases in the junction not matched to a gene. The CDR3 runs 16 amino acids, cysteine and phenylalanine included. Only the CDR3 region is kept as DNA, spanning 48 bases read in frame from base 1. The treatment or condition label for this specimen denotes: allogeneic hematopoietic cell transplantation with graft depleted of TCRalphabeta T cells and CD19 B cells. Transplant recipients were children who received TCRalphabeta/CD19-depleted allogeneic hematopoietic cell grafts. This clonotype showed up many times. What this receptor recognizes is not known. No base-level quality is on record; no much larger clone is a single base apart. The receptor library was made with PCR. The sample was run on an Illumina HiSeq 2500. To normalize quantification of the TCRbeta repertoire, the TCR libraries were built with molecular barcoding that relied on unique molecular identifiers. TCRdb reran the public reads through fastp at Q25 and MiXCR, keeping productive beta chains. Every distinct CDR3 protein forms one entry, paired with its most common genes and DNA. The sample table lists 130,000 to 150,000 distinct CDR3 sequences, roughly 8.8% of them with a count of one. Clones ranked in the top ten supply 15% to 20% of the sample.

The chain is encoded by TRBV20-1 joined to TRBJ2-1; the central 12 bases match TRBD2. The material was PBMCs, mostly from graft donor cells, obtained 180 days after TCRalphabeta/CD19-depleted stem cell transplant. The clonotype was recovered from a female patient between 2 and 15 years old who had a stem cell transplant for congenital amegakaryocytic thrombocytopenia, so the T cells may come from the graft donor. The CDR3 region reads CSARVSSGRAYNEQFF. The sequence in DNA is TGCAGTGCTAGAGTCTCTAGCGGGAGGGCCTACAATGAGCAGTTCTTC.